Following are 8 T cell receptor beta chains from one sample sequenced in a study of cytomegalovirus exposure and HLA in healthy donors. The study ran its PCR with 60 Vbeta and 13 Jbeta primers. The data were produced by immunoSEQ multiplex PCR, yet TCRdb's version contains in-frame clones alone and is incomplete. The sample contains under 130,000 clones, more than 60% of which appear only once. Sequencing input: PBMCs. Every receptor here comes from a man aged 25 to 40 in good health and CMV-seronegative.

This clone was seen more than once but under ten times. The V gene is TRBV5-1, the J gene TRBJ1-1, with D unclear. Germline CDR1 and CDR2: SGHRS and YFSETQ. V was cut by 0 bases and J by 1 base, with 4 bases left in between. CDR3 length: 13 amino acids. CDR3 sequence: CASSLAENTEAFF. The DNA for the CDR3 is TGCGCCAGCAGCTTGGCAGAGAACACTGAAGCTTTCTTT.

The chain uses TRBV27 and TRBJ1-6; 8 nucleotides line up with TRBD1. The ends lost 6 bases at V and 7 bases at J; junction bases unmatched: 8. The germline gives CDR1 MNHEY, CDR2 SMNVEV (reference sequence). The CDR3 covers 15 residues. The CDR3 protein is CASRTGQGDNSPLHF. DNA of the CDR3: TGTGCCAGCAGAACTGGACAGGGTGACAATTCACCCCTCCACTTT.

The rearrangement joins TRBV7-8 to TRBJ2-1, with a tentative D call TRBD2 (6 bases). V was pared by 5 bases and J by 7 bases, with 15 bases between. Per germline, CDR1 SGHVS and CDR2 FQNEAQ. The CDR3 extends over 14 amino acids. As DNA, the CDR3 is TGTGCCAGCAGCATCGTCGGGACTGGTAATGAGCAGTTCTTC. It is translated as CASSIVGTGNEQFF.

The chain links TRBV7-2 to TRBJ2-1, with TRBD1 matching over 7 bases. CDR3 size: 14 residues. Germline V lookup: CDR1 SGHTA, CDR2 FQGNSA. V gave up 5 bases and J gave up 4 bases; unmatched junction bases: 5. As DNA, the CDR3 is TGTGCCAGCAGCACCGGGACAGTTTACAATGAGCAGTTCTTC. It yields the protein CASSTGTVYNEQFF.

This clone was picked up one time. The V gene is TRBV6-1, the J gene TRBJ1-2, with D possibly matching TRBD1 (5 bases). This CDR3 has 14 amino acids. V was pared by 2 bases and J by 8 bases, with 15 bases between. From germline, CDR1 is MNHNS and CDR2 SASEGT. This CDR3 is CASSESMDKKGYTF. CDR3 bases: TGTGCCAGCAGTGAATCAATGGACAAAAAAGGCTACACCTTC.

The rearrangement joins TRBV7-8 to TRBJ1-1, with a possible D match to TRBD1 (5 bases). The CDR3 length is 14 residues. In germline, CDR1 is SGHVS, CDR2 FQNEAQ. Trimming pared 3 bases from V and 0 bases from J, leaving 8 bases between. The CDR3 reads CASSLDTLNTEAFF. DNA for the CDR3: TGTGCCAGCAGCTTGGACACTTTGAACACTGAAGCTTTCTTT.

The table lists this clone with a count of one. V gene TRBV7-9 combines with J gene TRBJ2-5; no definite D call. The germline CDR1 and CDR2 sequences are SEHNR and FQNEAQ (reference sequence). This CDR3 is built from 14 residues. Trimming pared 2 bases from V and 4 bases from J, leaving 11 bases between. This CDR3 reads CASSLPYARETQYF. The CDR3 bases are TGTGCCAGCAGCTTACCCTACGCTAGAGAGACCCAGTACTTC. The whole variable domain, filled in from reference TRBV7-9 and TRBJ2-5, reads DTGVSQNPRHKITKRGQNVTFRCDPISEHNRLYWYRQTLGQGPEFLTYFQNEAQLEKSRLLSDRFSAERPKGSFSTLEIQRTEQGDSAMYLCASSLPYARETQYFGPGTRLLVL.

The CDR3 nucleotides are TGTGCCAGCAGTGCGCCAGGGGGGTATAGCAATCAGCCCCAGCATTTT. Translated: CASSAPGGYSNQPQHF. V usage is TRBV6-1 and J usage is TRBJ1-5; 7 nucleotides agree with TRBD1. Germline V CDR1 and CDR2: MNHNS, SASEGT. Trimming at V came to 4 bases and at J to 0 bases, leaving 6 bases not matched to a gene. The CDR3 has 16 amino acids.